One and the same sample provided the 7 T cell receptor beta chains below, sequenced in a study of blood T cell repertoires in COVID-19. The assay was immunoSEQ multiplex PCR, and TCRdb's table has in-frame clones only and misses some. The data hold hundreds of thousands of clones, with approximately 80% observed a single time. Sequences were obtained from PBMCs or T cells enriched from blood (not recorded which). The receptor set was obtained from a middle-aged man who had been exposed to COVID-19.

This clone occurred once. A much larger clone differs by one base, so this may be a read error. The chain recombines TRBV6-5 with TRBJ2-2, with TRBD2 matching 11 bases. The CDR3 is 15 residues long. Trimming took 5 bases from V and 3 from J; bases not matched to a gene: 2. Germline V CDR1 and CDR2: MNHEY, SVGAGI. The CDR3 DNA follows: TGTGCCAGCAGTACGGGACTAGCGGACACCGGGGAGCTGTTTTTT. It translates to CASSTGLADTGELFF.

This sequence joins TRBV7-3 and TRBJ1-5, with D maybe TRBD1 (5 bases). The germline V gene has CDR1 SGHTA and CDR2 FQGTGA. V lost 2 bases and J 5 bases, leaving 7 bases between the germline ends. The CDR3 covers 13 residues. This CDR3 reads CASSLGADQPQHF. Here the CDR3 DNA reads TGTGCCAGCAGCTTAGGGGCGGATCAGCCCCAGCATTTT.

A single count supports this clone. The J gene is TRBJ1-2, the V gene TRBV5-1; 8 nucleotides agree with TRBD1. Trimming removed 4 bases from V and 4 bases from J; junction bases left unmatched: 6. This CDR3 has 14 amino acids. Looked up from germline, CDR1 is SGHRS and CDR2 is YFSETQ. As DNA, the CDR3 is TGCGCCAGCAGCCTGGGACAGGATCCCTATGGCTACACCTTC. It encodes CASSLGQDPYGYTF.

The V and J genes are TRBV5-1 and TRBJ2-1; D call uncertain. Trimming stripped 4 bases from V and 0 bases from J, with 8 bases between. The V gene's germline CDR1 is SGHRS and CDR2 YFSETQ. This CDR3 is built from 14 residues. CDR3 in DNA: TGCGCCAGCAGCGCAGGTAGCTCCTACAATGAGCAGTTCTTC. It specifies CASSAGSSYNEQFF.

This rearrangement joins TRBV18 to TRBJ2-1; 8 nucleotides match TRBD2. The V gene end was trimmed by 0 bases and the J gene end by 8 bases; junction bases not matched to a gene: 12. This CDR3 contains 17 residues. In germline, CDR1 is KGHSH, CDR2 LQKENI. The CDR3 nucleotides are TGTGCCAGCTCACCACCCCTCCTGGCGGGAGGAAGCTATGAGCAGTTCTTC. Translating it yields CASSPPLLAGGSYEQFF.

This rearrangement joins TRBV19 to TRBJ1-2; maybe TRBD1 (5 bases). Germline CDR1 and CDR2: LNHDA and SQIVND (reference sequence). The CDR3 is made up of 17 amino acids. V lost 4 bases and J lost 1, with 19 bases in between. CDR3 sequence (DNA): TGTGCCAGTAGTAAGACGGACGCAGGGTCCCTTAACTATGGCTACACCTTC. As protein: CASSKTDAGSLNYGYTF.

The chain links TRBV7-9 to TRBJ1-4; 11 bases are shared with TRBD1. Unmatched junction bases numbered 6, after V lost 1 base and J lost 5 bases. The CDR3 spans 17 residues. Germline assignment: CDR1 SEHNR and CDR2 FQNEAQ (reference sequence). This CDR3 reads CASSLEGTGGENEKLFF. CDR3 sequence (DNA): TGTGCCAGCAGCTTAGAAGGGACAGGGGGTGAAAATGAAAAACTGTTTTTT. The full variable domain, its missing parts supplied by reference TRBV7-9 and TRBJ1-4, is DTGVSQNPRHKITKRGQNVTFRCDPISEHNRLYWYRQTLGQGPEFLTYFQNEAQLEKSRLLSDRFSAERPKGSFSTLEIQRTEQGDSAMYLCASSLEGTGGENEKLFFGSGTQLSVL.